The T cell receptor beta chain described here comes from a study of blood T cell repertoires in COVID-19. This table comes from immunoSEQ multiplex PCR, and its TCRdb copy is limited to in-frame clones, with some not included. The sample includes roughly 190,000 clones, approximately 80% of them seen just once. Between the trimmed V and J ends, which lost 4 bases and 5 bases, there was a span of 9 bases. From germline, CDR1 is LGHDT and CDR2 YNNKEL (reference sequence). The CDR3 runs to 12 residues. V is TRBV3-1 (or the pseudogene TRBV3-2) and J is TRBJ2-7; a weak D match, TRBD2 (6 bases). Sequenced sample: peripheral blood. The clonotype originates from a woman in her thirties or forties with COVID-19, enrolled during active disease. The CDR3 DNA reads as TGTGCCAGCAGCCGAGGGACTGACGAGCAGTACGTC. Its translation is CASSRGTDEQYV.